A single sample gave rise to the 24 T cell receptor beta chains below, sequenced in a study of OX40 agonist ivuxolimab in advanced cancers. Profiled with immunoSEQ multiplex PCR; TCRdb holds only in-frame clones, not every one. The table includes more than 100,000 clones, about 94% detected once. The sequencing here drew on CD4+ or CD8+ T cells sorted from blood, taken in a trial of the OX40 agonist ivuxolimab. The source of these receptors is an adult with an advanced solid tumor such as melanoma, head and neck, liver or kidney cancer.

This clone has just one count. The gene calls are TRBV7-9 and TRBJ2-7, with 7 bases aligning to TRBD1. Germline-derived CDR1 and CDR2 are SEHNR and FQNEAQ (reference sequence). This CDR3 contains 15 residues. V was pared by 5 bases and J by 3 bases, with 10 bases of the junction left unmatched. CDR3 in amino acids: CASSISGTAIYEQYF. In DNA form, the CDR3 reads TGTGCCAGCAGCATCTCCGGGACAGCGATCTACGAGCAGTACTTC.

The V and J genes are TRBV7-2 and TRBJ1-4; 10 bases are shared with TRBD1. Germline V CDR1 and CDR2: SGHTA, FQGNSA. The V gene end was trimmed by 5 bases and the J gene end by 7 bases; junction bases not matched to a gene: 7. The CDR3 runs 15 residues. CDR3 DNA sequence: TGTGCCAGCAGCCGCGACAGGGGGCGGGGTGAAAAACTGTTTTTT. This sequence encodes CASSRDRGRGEKLFF.

On this clone itself: Other nucleotide sequences from this sample produce the same CDR3. V gene TRBV19 combines with J gene TRBJ2-3, with D possibly being TRBD1 (6 bases). Trimming removed 3 bases from V and 4 bases from J, with 11 bases in between. From germline, CDR1 is LNHDA and CDR2 SQIVND (reference sequence). The CDR3 has 14 residues. CDR3 amino acids: CASSIKQGADTQYF. DNA for the CDR3: TGTGCCAGTAGTATCAAACAGGGCGCAGATACGCAGTATTTT.

This clone has a single count. The genes are TRBV5-6 and TRBJ1-6; tentatively, D is TRBD1 (5 bases). From germline, CDR1 is SGHDT and CDR2 YYEEEE. The CDR3 length is 15 residues. V lost 1 base and J lost 14, with 19 bases in between. CDR3 region: CASSLPLHEGHSLHF. DNA of the CDR3: TGTGCCAGCAGCTTGCCCCTTCATGAGGGGCACTCCCTCCACTTT.

V and J are TRBV29-1 and TRBJ2-5; 7 bases align to TRBD2. This CDR3 is built from 11 residues. The ends lost 6 bases at V and 5 bases at J; junction bases unmatched: 3. Germline-derived CDR1 and CDR2 are SQVTM and ANQGSEA. CDR3 DNA sequence: TGCAGCGTGGGGGAGGGGGAGACCCAGTACTTC. Translated, it gives CSVGEGETQYF.

The chain recombines TRBV16 with TRBJ1-5; 8 bases fit TRBD1. Germline V gene data show CDR1 as KGHSY and CDR2 as FQNENV. This CDR3 region has 18 residues. V was clipped by 0 bases and J by 0 bases; unmatched bases: 7. The DNA of the CDR3 is TGTGCCAGCAGCCAATCGAGACAGGGGTCGTATAGCAATCAGCCCCAGCATTTT. This codes for CASSQSRQGSYSNQPQHF. Full variable domain (missing parts from reference TRBV16 and TRBJ1-5): GEEVAQTPKHLVRGEGQKAKLYCAPIKGHSYVFWYQQVLKNEFKFLISFQNENVFDETGMPKERFSAKCLPNSPCSLEIQATKLEDSAVYFCASSQSRQGSYSNQPQHFGDGTRLSIL.

The rearrangement joins TRBV19 to TRBJ1-5; 10 bases fit TRBD1. Germline V lookup: CDR1 LNHDA, CDR2 SQIVND (reference sequence). J was trimmed by 6 bases and V by 7 bases; bases with no gene match: 9. The CDR3 length is 15 residues. DNA of the CDR3: TGTGCCAGTACTTCGACAGGGGGCAAGTTTCAGCCCCAGCATTTT. As protein: CASTSTGGKFQPQHF.

The chain employs TRBV2 and TRBJ2-1, with 8 bases that match TRBD1. Losses at the gene ends were 5 bases for V and 6 bases for J; bases not matched to a gene: 3. Germline V gives CDR1 SNHLY, CDR2 FYNNEI. The CDR3 loop spans 13 amino acids. The CDR3 protein is CASSTGQGNEQFF. The CDR3 nucleotides read TGTGCCAGCAGTACCGGACAGGGCAATGAGCAGTTCTTC.

V and J are TRBV11-2 and TRBJ2-6; D gene unclear. Germline CDR1 and CDR2: SGHAT and FQNNGV. The CDR3 is 14 residues long. Trimming shortened V by 3 bases and J by 5 bases, and 8 bases separated the two germline ends. This chain's CDR3 is CASSLGSWANVLTF. CDR3 nucleotides: TGTGCCAGCAGCTTGGGGTCCTGGGCCAACGTCCTGACTTTC.

This chain uses TRBV30 with TRBJ1-2; 8 bases map to TRBD1. V lost 2 bases and J lost 4; bases outside the gene matches: 18. From germline, CDR1 is GTSNPN and CDR2 SVGIG (reference sequence). The length of the CDR3 is 18 residues. The CDR3 region has the DNA TGTGCCTGGAGTCCCCAAGGACAGGGCCCCGGGGGGCCCTATGGCTACACCTTC. Its protein is CAWSPQGQGPGGPYGYTF.

This chain joins TRBV5-1 and TRBJ2-5; 9 positions match TRBD2. Germline assignment: CDR1 SGHRS and CDR2 YFSETQ. The CDR3 is 17 amino acids. With V trimmed by 0 bases and J by 2 bases, 8 bases remained unmatched. This CDR3 is CASSLGVAGAFQETQYF. The CDR3 bases are TGCGCCAGCAGCTTGGGAGTAGCGGGGGCCTTTCAAGAGACCCAGTACTTC. Based on the CDR3 plus reference TRBV5-1 and TRBJ2-5, the full variable domain is KAGVTQTPRYLIKTRGQQVTLSCSPISGHRSVSWYQQTPGQGLQFLFEYFSETQRNKGNFPGRFSGRQFSNSRSEMNVSTLELGDSALYLCASSLGVAGAFQETQYFGPGTRLLVL.

The chain links TRBV30 to TRBJ1-5; D may be TRBD1 (6 bases). Trimming left V 1 base short and J 6 bases short, with 10 bases between. Per germline, CDR1 GTSNPN and CDR2 SVGIG (reference sequence). CDR3 length: 13 amino acids. The CDR3 nucleotides are TGTGCCTGGAGTGAGGGGGGGGGTCAGCCCCAGCATTTT. Its protein is CAWSEGGGQPQHF.

The CDR3 loop is CASSFFTVDTNTEAFF. The DNA for the CDR3 is TGTGCCAGCAGTTTCTTCACAGTCGATACAAACACTGAAGCTTTCTTT. The chain employs TRBV6-5 and TRBJ1-1, with D unresolved. Trimming removed 4 bases at V and 2 bases at J, with 17 bases between. Germline V gene sequence: CDR1 MNHEY, CDR2 SVGAGI. CDR3 length: 16 amino acids.

The chain combines TRBV6-6 with TRBJ1-4, with D perhaps TRBD1 (5 bases). Trimming stripped 10 bases from V and 3 bases from J, with 15 bases between. The CDR3 loop spans 14 amino acids. Germline lookup yields CDR1 MNHNY and CDR2 SVGAGI (reference sequence). CDR3 loop: CATMKGRSNEKLFF. The CDR3, as DNA: TGTGCCACTATGAAGGGACGGTCTAATGAAAAACTGTTTTTT.

V and J are TRBV7-2 and TRBJ2-3; D possibly corresponds to TRBD1 (5 bases). In germline, CDR1 is SGHTA, CDR2 FQGNSA. CDR3 length: 16 amino acids. With 2 bases removed from V and 2 bases from J, the gap between germline ends came to 14 bases. CDR3 sequence (DNA): TGTGCCAGCAGCTTACAAGGCAGGGCCCCCACAGATACGCAGTATTTT. Its translation is CASSLQGRAPTDTQYF. Full variable domain (outside the CDR3, taken from reference TRBV7-2 and TRBJ2-3): GAGVSQSPSNKVTEKGKDVELRCDPISGHTALYWYRQSLGQGLEFLIYFQGNSAPDKSGLPSDRFSAERTGGSVSTLTIQRTQQEDSAVYLCASSLQGRAPTDTQYFGPGTRLTVL.

The V and J genes are TRBV11-2 and TRBJ2-1; D ambiguous. The CDR3 contains 13 residues. The V and J ends lost 0 bases and 8 bases respectively, with 8 bases between them. CDR1 and CDR2 (germline): SGHAT, FQNNGV. The CDR3 reads CASSLDRSYEQFF. The CDR3 region has the DNA TGTGCCAGCAGCTTAGATCGAAGTTATGAGCAGTTCTTC.

The gene calls are TRBV6-6 and TRBJ2-5; no clear D. The CDR3 totals 14 residues. The V end was cut by 2 bases, the J end by 5 bases, with 12 bases between. The V gene's germline CDR1 is MNHNY and CDR2 SVGAGI (reference sequence). The DNA for the CDR3 is TGTGCCAGCAGTTACACGAGAGAGTTGGAGACCCAGTACTTC. Translation: CASSYTRELETQYF.

The rearrangement links TRBV9 to TRBJ1-6; TRBD1 is a possible D gene (6 bases). The length of the CDR3 is 15 residues. V was shortened by 5 bases and J by 2 bases, with 11 bases between the two germline ends. Per the germline V gene, CDR1 is SGDLS and CDR2 is YYNGEE. The CDR3 region is CASSTQGTYNSPLHF. CDR3 in DNA: TGTGCCAGCAGTACACAGGGAACCTATAATTCACCCCTCCACTTT.

V usage is TRBV9 and J usage is TRBJ1-3, with D possibly matching TRBD1 (5 bases). Trimming stripped 3 bases from V and 1 base from J, with 17 bases between. Germline V lookup: CDR1 SGDLS, CDR2 YYNGEE. This CDR3 comprises 17 residues. The CDR3 loop reads CASSDRDPKISGNTIYF. CDR3 nucleotides: TGTGCCAGCAGCGACCGGGACCCCAAGATATCTGGAAACACCATATATTTT.

As concerns this clone: Within the sample, other DNA sequences also encode this same CDR3. This sequence joins TRBV5-1 and TRBJ2-7; 7 bases are a match to TRBD1. The trim removed 4 bases at V and 2 bases at J, leaving 3 bases unmatched. The CDR3 is 13 residues long. The germline V gene has CDR1 SGHRS and CDR2 YFSETQ. The CDR3 protein is CASSKDRTYEQYF. The DNA of the CDR3 is TGCGCCAGCAGCAAGGACAGGACCTACGAGCAGTACTTC.

V usage is TRBV5-3 and J usage is TRBJ2-1; D gene ambiguous. TRBV5-3 belongs to the ORF category, with a function that is uncertain. This CDR3 is 16 amino acids long. Trimming removed 1 base at V and 0 bases at J, with 11 bases between. CDR3 loop: CARSLSLSLSYNEQFF. The DNA of the CDR3 is TGTGCCAGAAGCTTGAGTCTATCACTCTCCTACAATGAGCAGTTCTTC.

The chain recombines TRBV4-2 with TRBJ1-5; no firm D call. The CDR3 totals 13 residues. V lost 0 bases and J lost 4, with 4 bases in between. CDR1 LGHNA and CDR2 YNFKEQ come from the germline V gene. The CDR3 coding sequence is TGTGCCAGCAGCCAAGAGGAAAATCAGCCCCAGCATTTT. Protein: CASSQEENQPQHF.

The V gene is TRBV28, the J gene TRBJ1-2; D unclear. Germline assignment: CDR1 MDHEN and CDR2 SYDVKM. V was trimmed by 7 bases and J by 0 bases, leaving 12 bases between them. This CDR3 has 14 residues. CDR3 protein: CASTHATANYGYTF. In DNA, the CDR3 is TGTGCCAGCACCCACGCGACTGCTAACTATGGCTACACCTTC.

The J gene is TRBJ1-6, the V gene TRBV30; D possibly corresponds to TRBD1 (5 bases). This CDR3 contains 13 residues. V shed 4 bases and J shed 9 bases, with 13 bases lying between them. Germline CDR1 GTSNPN, CDR2 SVGIG (reference sequence). The chain's CDR3 is CAWTSGFFSPLHF. DNA for the CDR3: TGTGCCTGGACGTCAGGGTTTTTTTCACCCCTCCACTTT.